This T cell receptor (beta chain) is from a study of somatic mutations in cytotoxic T cells in rheumatoid arthritis. Study context: Blood (less than 32 ml EDTA) from each patient was taken right after diagnosis, before any treatment. Study outcomes and limitations: The authors did not know the antigen targets of the expanded CD8+ clones.

As to this clone: Its antigen is as yet unknown.

Authors' methods: Matching between patient CD8+ clones larger than 1% and published virus-specific TCRB sequences was rare. Sequencing was performed with immunoSEQ multiplex PCR; in TCRdb, only in-frame clones are kept and a portion is missing. V and J calls and clone size come straight from that table; D and trimming were deduced from the DNA. The sample lists around 12,000 clones; around three quarters were seen once. The TCR sequence derives from an adult with rheumatoid arthritis. Specimen: CD8+ T cells sorted from blood.

The CDR3 nucleotides read TGTGCCAGCAGTTTCGTCGAGACCCAGTACTTC. This encodes CASSFVETQYF. The rearrangement uses TRBV6-6 and TRBJ2-5; no firm D call. With 4 bases removed from V and 5 bases from J, the gap between germline ends came to 5 bases. The CDR3 totals 11 residues. Germline CDR1 reads MNHNY; CDR2 reads SVGAGI (reference sequence).